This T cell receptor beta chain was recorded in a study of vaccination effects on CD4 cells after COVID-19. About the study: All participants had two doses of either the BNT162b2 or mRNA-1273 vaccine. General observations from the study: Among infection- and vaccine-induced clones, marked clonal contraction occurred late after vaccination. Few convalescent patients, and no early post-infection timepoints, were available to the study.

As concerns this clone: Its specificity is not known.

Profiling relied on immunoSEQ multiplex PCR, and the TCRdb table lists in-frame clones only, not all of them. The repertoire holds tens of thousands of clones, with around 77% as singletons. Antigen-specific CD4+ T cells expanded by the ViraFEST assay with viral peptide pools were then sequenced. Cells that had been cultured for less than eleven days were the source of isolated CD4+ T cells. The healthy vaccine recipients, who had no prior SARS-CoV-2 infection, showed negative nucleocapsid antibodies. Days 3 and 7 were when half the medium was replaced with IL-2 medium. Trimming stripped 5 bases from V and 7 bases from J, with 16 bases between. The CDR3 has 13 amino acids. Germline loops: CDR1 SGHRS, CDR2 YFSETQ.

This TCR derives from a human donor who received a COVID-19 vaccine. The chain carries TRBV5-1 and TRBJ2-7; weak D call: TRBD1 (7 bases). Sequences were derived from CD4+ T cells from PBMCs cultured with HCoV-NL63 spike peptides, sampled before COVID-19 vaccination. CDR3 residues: CASRAGQTGEQYV. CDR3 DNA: TGCGCCAGCAGGGCGGGACAGACTGGAGAGCAGTACGTC.